Below, 21 T cell receptor beta chains from the same sample are listed, as sequenced in a study of cytomegalovirus exposure and HLA in healthy donors. The PCR was carried out with 60 Vbeta primers and 13 Jbeta primers. Using immunoSEQ multiplex PCR, the repertoire was profiled, and TCRdb retains in-frame clones only, with some absent. This sample yields 90,000 to 100,000 clones, of which over 70% are seen a single time; around 5.3% belongs to the top ten. The material sequenced was PBMCs. The origin of the receptors is a middle-aged woman in good health and CMV-seronegative.

The chain is built from TRBV7-3 and TRBJ2-3; 12 nucleotides agree with TRBD2. V shed 0 bases, J shed 4 bases, and the junction held 5 bases outside the gene matches. Germline CDR1 SGHTA, CDR2 FQGTGA. The CDR3 runs 17 residues. CDR3 protein: CASSLTGLAGLSDTQYF. For the CDR3, the DNA is TGTGCCAGCAGCTTAACCGGACTAGCGGGGTTGTCAGATACGCAGTATTTT.

The rearrangement joins TRBV4-1 to TRBJ2-7; tentatively, D is TRBD1 (5 bases). This CDR3 comprises 15 residues. Germline-derived CDR1 and CDR2 are MGHRA and YSYEKL. The V end lost 4 bases, the J end lost 3 bases, and 16 bases lay between the germline ends. The CDR3 sequence: CASSPRQSSGYEQYF. CDR3 in DNA: TGCGCCAGCAGCCCGAGACAGTCCAGTGGCTACGAGCAGTACTTC.

CDR3 in amino acids: CASRSAAGQGGTEAFF. The DNA for the CDR3 is TGTGCCAGCAGAAGTGCCGCCGGACAGGGCGGCACTGAAGCTTTCTTT. This chain joins TRBV7-9 and TRBJ1-1; the match to TRBD1 covers 8 bases. Germline V gives CDR1 SEHNR, CDR2 FQNEAQ (reference sequence). After removal of 6 bases from V and 4 bases from J, the junction contained 13 bases not matched to a gene. CDR3 length equals 16 residues.

Remarks on this clone: This CDR3 is missing its conserved last phenylalanine or tryptophan, likely due to a read error. The chain uses TRBV28 and TRBJ1-2; 7 bases line up with TRBD1. V shed 5 bases and J 4 bases; nucleotides not matched to a gene: 1. Germline CDR1 and CDR2: MDHEN and SYDVKM. The CDR3 sequence is 12 residues long. The chain's CDR3 is CASSTGVYGYTV. CDR3 coding DNA: TGTGCCAGCAGTACAGGGGTCTATGGCTACACCGTC.

This chain links TRBV4-1 with TRBJ1-2, with D possibly being TRBD1 (6 bases). V gave up 0 bases and J gave up 7 bases, with 18 bases separating them. In germline, CDR1 is MGHRA, CDR2 YSYEKL. This CDR3 has 16 amino acids. CDR3 nucleotide sequence: TGCGCCAGCAGCCAAGATCGGGGAGGGGGGATAGGTGGCTACACCTTC. Its translation is CASSQDRGGGIGGYTF.

The chain couples TRBV4-1 to TRBJ1-1; D is undetermined. Germline V gene sequence: CDR1 MGHRA, CDR2 YSYEKL. V lost 3 bases and J 7 bases, leaving 15 bases between the germline ends. The CDR3 is made up of 14 amino acids. CDR3 protein: CASSHVDWPGEAFF. The CDR3 nucleotides are TGCGCCAGCAGCCACGTCGATTGGCCGGGTGAAGCTTTCTTT.

The CDR3 DNA sequence: TGTGCCAGCAGGCCAGGGGGCTCGGGAACTGAAGCTTTCTTT. Encoded protein: CASRPGGSGTEAFF. The chain has TRBV7-3 and TRBJ1-1; TRBD1 agrees at 8 bases. This CDR3 region has 14 residues. The germline V gene has CDR1 SGHTA and CDR2 FQGTGA. The trim removed 6 bases at V and 5 bases at J, leaving 8 bases unmatched.

The rearrangement joins TRBV5-8 to TRBJ1-6; 7 bases map to TRBD1. Germline trimming cut 4 bases from V and 9 bases from J; bases unmatched to any gene: 10. The CDR3 spans 15 residues. Germline V gene lookup returns CDR1 SGHTS and CDR2 YDEGEE. The CDR3 sequence: CASSERAGGSSPLHF. CDR3 DNA: TGTGCCAGCAGCGAGAGGGCAGGGGGGTCTTCACCCCTCCACTTT.

This clone appeared a few times. The V gene is TRBV5-4, the J gene TRBJ1-1; possibly TRBD1 for D (5 bases). Germline lookup yields CDR1 SGHNT and CDR2 YYREEE (reference sequence). The germline V and J ends were trimmed by 6 bases and 1 base, with 13 bases remaining between them. This CDR3 has 14 amino acids. The CDR3 sequence: CASNSKQANTEAFF. The CDR3 nucleotides are TGTGCCAGCAATTCTAAACAGGCGAACACTGAAGCTTTCTTT.

CDR3 sequence (DNA): TGCGCCAGCAGCCAATACCACGGGACTAGCCTCTACGAGCAGTACTTC. This sequence encodes CASSQYHGTSLYEQYF. The V and J genes are TRBV4-1 and TRBJ2-7; 9 bases are shared with TRBD2. V shed 2 bases and J 3 bases; nucleotides not matched to a gene: 8. The germline V gene has CDR1 MGHRA and CDR2 YSYEKL. CDR3 length equals 16 residues.

The V gene is TRBV30, the J gene TRBJ1-2, with 8 bases that match TRBD1. This CDR3 has 15 amino acids. From germline, CDR1 is GTSNPN and CDR2 SVGIG (reference sequence). Trimming cost V 2 bases and J 3 bases; bases outside gene matches: 8. The CDR3 reads CAWSTFTTGDYGYTF. In DNA, the CDR3 is TGTGCCTGGAGTACCTTCACGACAGGGGACTATGGCTACACCTTC.

The rearrangement uses TRBV7-8 and TRBJ1-5; 8 bases line up with TRBD1. The CDR3 runs 14 residues. The ends lost 7 bases at V and 4 bases at J; junction bases unmatched: 6. Germline assignment: CDR1 SGHVS and CDR2 FQNEAQ. This chain's CDR3 is CASTSDRGNQPQHF. In DNA form, the CDR3 reads TGTGCCAGCACCTCAGACAGGGGTAATCAGCCCCAGCATTTT.

The chain combines TRBV7-2 with TRBJ2-7; TRBD2 might be the D (5 bases). Per the germline V gene, CDR1 is SGHTA and CDR2 is FQGNSA. The CDR3 sequence is 20 residues long. Trimming removed 0 bases at V and 4 bases at J, with 28 bases between. The CDR3 nucleotides are TGTGCCAGCAGCTTAGCCGGAGCTCCTCTTAGACGCGGGTTTTTTTACGAGCAGTACTTC. Residues: CASSLAGAPLRRGFFYEQYF. Variable domain in full (rest from reference TRBV7-2 and TRBJ2-7): GAGVSQSPSNKVTEKGKDVELRCDPISGHTALYWYRQSLGQGLEFLIYFQGNSAPDKSGLPSDRFSAERTGGSVSTLTIQRTQQEDSAVYLCASSLAGAPLRRGFFYEQYFGPGTRLTVT.

This clone was seen only once. The chain couples TRBV28 to TRBJ1-5; 9 bases are shared with TRBD1. Germline V gene lookup returns CDR1 MDHEN and CDR2 SYDVKM. The CDR3 length is 15 residues. The V gene end was trimmed by 5 bases and the J gene end by 8 bases; junction bases not matched to a gene: 10. DNA of the CDR3: TGTGCCAGCAGTCTTACAGGGGGCCGGGATGAGCCCCAGCATTTT. Translation: CASSLTGGRDEPQHF.

The V call is TRBV19, the J call TRBJ1-1; possible D gene TRBD1, 6 bases. The V gene's germline CDR1 is LNHDA and CDR2 SQIVND (reference sequence). Trimming stripped 5 bases from V and 3 bases from J, with 16 bases between. The CDR3 has 15 residues. The CDR3: CASSSQQGMDTEAFF. Here the CDR3 DNA reads TGTGCCAGTAGTTCGCAACAGGGTATGGACACTGAAGCTTTCTTT.

This chain joins TRBV11-3 and TRBJ2-1; possible D gene TRBD2, 6 bases. The CDR3 sequence is 16 residues long. From germline, CDR1 is SGHNT and CDR2 YENEEA. Trimming stripped 1 base from V and 6 bases from J, with 16 bases between. This chain's CDR3 is CASSLGVTGGGNEQFF. The CDR3 coding sequence is TGTGCCAGCAGCTTAGGAGTCACCGGGGGAGGCAATGAGCAGTTCTTC. Together with reference TRBV11-3 and TRBJ2-1, the CDR3 gives the full variable domain: EAGVVQSPRYKIIEKKQPVAFWCNPISGHNTLYWYLQNLGQGPELLIRYENEEAVDDSQLPKDRFSAERLKGVDSTLKIQPAELGDSAVYLCASSLGVTGGGNEQFFGPGTRLTVL.

J is TRBJ1-1 and V is TRBV16; possibly TRBD1 for D (5 bases). Germline CDR1 is KGHSY and CDR2 is FQNENV. CDR3 length equals 12 residues. Trimming removed 2 bases from V and 8 bases from J, with 9 bases in between. The DNA of the CDR3 is TGTGCCAGCAGCCAAGGTAGGACAGAAGCTTTCTTT. It encodes CASSQGRTEAFF.

This sequence joins TRBV29-1 and TRBJ2-1; 10 bases map to TRBD2. Losses at the gene ends were 6 bases for V and 1 base for J; bases not matched to a gene: 9. The CDR3 consists of 16 residues. Germline CDR1 is SQVTM and CDR2 is ANQGSEA. The CDR3 DNA sequence: TGCAGCGTCTTAAGCGCTAGCGGGGGTTCCTACAATGAGCAGTTCTTC. It is translated as CSVLSASGGSYNEQFF.

The chain is built from TRBV5-6 and TRBJ2-7; 7 bases align to TRBD1. V shed 1 base, J shed 9 bases, and the junction held 4 bases outside the gene matches. CDR3 length: 12 amino acids. CDR1 and CDR2 (germline): SGHDT, YYEEEE. The CDR3 bases are TGTGCCAGCAGCTTGTGGGGACAGCGGCAGTACTTC. Amino acid sequence: CASSLWGQRQYF.

The V and J genes are TRBV6-5 and TRBJ2-7, with D possibly TRBD2 on 5 matching bases. This CDR3 comprises 13 residues. Trimming pared 5 bases from V and 8 bases from J, leaving 16 bases between. Germline V gives CDR1 MNHEY, CDR2 SVGAGI. CDR3 in DNA: TGTGCCAGCAGTAGAGGAGAGATCGGGAAGCAGTACTTC. Its protein is CASSRGEIGKQYF.

This clone was counted between two and nine times. The chain recombines TRBV7-9 with TRBJ1-1, with D unresolved. Germline V gene lookup returns CDR1 SEHNR and CDR2 FQNEAQ (reference sequence). Trimming shortened V by 3 bases and J by 0 bases, and 11 bases separated the two germline ends. CDR3 length: 15 amino acids. CDR3 DNA sequence: TGTGCCAGCAGCTTGAGGGAAAGGATGAACACTGAAGCTTTCTTT. Its translation is CASSLRERMNTEAFF.